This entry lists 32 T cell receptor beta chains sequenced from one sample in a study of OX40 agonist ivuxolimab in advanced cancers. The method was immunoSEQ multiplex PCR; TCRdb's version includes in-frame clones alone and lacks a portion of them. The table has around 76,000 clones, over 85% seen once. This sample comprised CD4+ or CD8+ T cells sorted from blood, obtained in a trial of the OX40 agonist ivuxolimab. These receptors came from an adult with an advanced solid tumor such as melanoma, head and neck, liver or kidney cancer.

The DNA of the CDR3 is TGTGCCAGCAGCGTAGTGCGGAGCACCAACACTGAAGCTTTCTTT. It yields the protein CASSVVRSTNTEAFF. The rearrangement links TRBV9 to TRBJ1-1, with unresolved D. The CDR3 length is 15 residues. CDR1 and CDR2 (germline): SGDLS, YYNGEE. The V end lost 0 bases, the J end lost 2 bases, and 11 bases lay between the germline ends.

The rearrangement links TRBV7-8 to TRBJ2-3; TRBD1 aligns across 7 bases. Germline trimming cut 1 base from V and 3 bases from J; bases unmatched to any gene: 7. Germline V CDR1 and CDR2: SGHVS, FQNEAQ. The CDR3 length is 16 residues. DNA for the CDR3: TGTGCCAGCAGCTTAGTCGCGACAGGGTGGACAGATACGCAGTATTTT. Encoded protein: CASSLVATGWTDTQYF. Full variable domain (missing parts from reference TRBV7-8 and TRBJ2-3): GAGVSQSPRYKVAKRGQDVALRCDPISGHVSLFWYQQALGQGPEFLTYFQNEAQLDKSGLPSDRFFAERPEGSVSTLKIQRTQQEDSAVYLCASSLVATGWTDTQYFGPGTRLTVL.

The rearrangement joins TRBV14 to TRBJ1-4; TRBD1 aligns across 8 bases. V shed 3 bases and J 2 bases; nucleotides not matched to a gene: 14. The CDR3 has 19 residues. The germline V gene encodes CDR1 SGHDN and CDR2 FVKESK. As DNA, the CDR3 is TGTGCCAGCAGCCATACCGGTACAGGGGGGATTGGGACTAATGAAAAACTGTTTTTT. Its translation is CASSHTGTGGIGTNEKLFF.

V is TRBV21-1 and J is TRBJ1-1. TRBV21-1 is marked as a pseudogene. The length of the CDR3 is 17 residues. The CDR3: CASSKAWAGETDTEAFF. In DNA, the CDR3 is TGTGCCAGCAGTAAGGCTTGGGCCGGGGAAACGGACACTGAAGCTTTCTTT.

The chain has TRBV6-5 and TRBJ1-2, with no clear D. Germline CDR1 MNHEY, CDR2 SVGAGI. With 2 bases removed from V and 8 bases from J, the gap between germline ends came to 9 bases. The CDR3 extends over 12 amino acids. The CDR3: CASSYPSGGYTF. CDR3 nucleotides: TGTGCCAGCAGTTACCCTTCGGGGGGCTACACCTTC.

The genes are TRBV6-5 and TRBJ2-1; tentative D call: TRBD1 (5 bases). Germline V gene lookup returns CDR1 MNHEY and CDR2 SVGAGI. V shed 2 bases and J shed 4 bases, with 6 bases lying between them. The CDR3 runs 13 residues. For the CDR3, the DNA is TGTGCCAGCAGTTACCAGGGATACAATGAGCAGTTCTTC. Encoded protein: CASSYQGYNEQFF.

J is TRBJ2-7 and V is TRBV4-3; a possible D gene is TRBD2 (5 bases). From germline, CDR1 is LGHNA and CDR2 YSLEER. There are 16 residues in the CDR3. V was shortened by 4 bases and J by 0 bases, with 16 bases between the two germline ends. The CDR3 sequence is CASSPEGAGSSYEQYF. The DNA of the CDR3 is TGCGCCAGCAGCCCCGAGGGTGCAGGCAGCTCCTACGAGCAGTACTTC.

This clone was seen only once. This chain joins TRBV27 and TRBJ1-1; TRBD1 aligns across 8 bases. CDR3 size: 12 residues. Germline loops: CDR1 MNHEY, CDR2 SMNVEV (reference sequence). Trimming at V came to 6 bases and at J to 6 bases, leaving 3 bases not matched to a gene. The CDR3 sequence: CASRQGAAEAFF. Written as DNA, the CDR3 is TGTGCCAGCAGGCAGGGGGCCGCTGAAGCTTTCTTT.

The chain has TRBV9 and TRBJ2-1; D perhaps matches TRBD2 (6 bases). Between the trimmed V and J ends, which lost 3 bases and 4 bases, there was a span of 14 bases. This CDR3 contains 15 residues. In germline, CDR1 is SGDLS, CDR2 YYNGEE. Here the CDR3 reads CASSGGGAEYNEQFF. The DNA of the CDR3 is TGTGCCAGCAGCGGCGGAGGGGCGGAGTACAATGAGCAGTTCTTC.

The DNA for the CDR3 is TGTGCCAGCAGTTGGGGACAGGGAAATCAGCCCCAGCATTTT. Protein sequence: CASSWGQGNQPQHF. This chain joins TRBV2 and TRBJ1-5; the match to TRBD1 covers 9 bases. Germline CDR1 SNHLY, CDR2 FYNNEI. V dropped 5 bases and J dropped 4; count of bases not matched to a gene: 3. The CDR3 consists of 14 residues.

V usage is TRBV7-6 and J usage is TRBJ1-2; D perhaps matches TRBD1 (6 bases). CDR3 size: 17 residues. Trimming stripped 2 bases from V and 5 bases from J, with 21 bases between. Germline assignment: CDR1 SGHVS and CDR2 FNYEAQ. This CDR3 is CASSLTVTGPPGYGYTF. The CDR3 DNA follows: TGTGCCAGCAGCTTAACGGTGACAGGCCCGCCAGGGTATGGCTACACCTTC.

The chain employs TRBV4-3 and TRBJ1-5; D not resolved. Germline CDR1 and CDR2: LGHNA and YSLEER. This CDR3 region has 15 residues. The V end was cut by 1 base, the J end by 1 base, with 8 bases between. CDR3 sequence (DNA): TGCGCCAGCAGCCAAGCGGGGTACAGCAATCAGCCCCAGCATTTT. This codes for CASSQAGYSNQPQHF.

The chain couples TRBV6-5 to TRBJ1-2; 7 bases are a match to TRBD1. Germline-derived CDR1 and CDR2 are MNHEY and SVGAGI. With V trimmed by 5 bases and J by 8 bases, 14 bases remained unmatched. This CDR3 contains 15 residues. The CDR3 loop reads CASSRPFTGDGGYTF. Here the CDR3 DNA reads TGTGCCAGCAGTCGCCCTTTCACAGGGGATGGCGGCTACACCTTC.

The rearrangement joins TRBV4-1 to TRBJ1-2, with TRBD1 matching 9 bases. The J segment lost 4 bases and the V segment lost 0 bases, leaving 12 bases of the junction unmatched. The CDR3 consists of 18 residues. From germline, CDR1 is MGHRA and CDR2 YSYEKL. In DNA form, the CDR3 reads TGCGCCAGCAGCCAAGATCCGGGACAGGGCAGAAACGGCTATGGCTACACCTTC. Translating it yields CASSQDPGQGRNGYGYTF.

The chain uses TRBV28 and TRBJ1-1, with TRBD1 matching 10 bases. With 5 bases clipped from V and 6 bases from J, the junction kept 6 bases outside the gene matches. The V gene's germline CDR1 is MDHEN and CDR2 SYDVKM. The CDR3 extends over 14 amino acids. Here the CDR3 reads CASSPGQGGAEAFF. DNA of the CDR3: TGTGCCAGCAGTCCCGGACAGGGGGGTGCTGAAGCTTTCTTT.

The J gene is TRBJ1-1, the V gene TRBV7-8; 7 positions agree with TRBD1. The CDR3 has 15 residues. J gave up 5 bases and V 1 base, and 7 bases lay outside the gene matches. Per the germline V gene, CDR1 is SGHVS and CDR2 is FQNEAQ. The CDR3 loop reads CASSLGQGGWTEAFF. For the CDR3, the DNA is TGTGCCAGCAGCTTAGGACAGGGTGGATGGACTGAAGCTTTCTTT.

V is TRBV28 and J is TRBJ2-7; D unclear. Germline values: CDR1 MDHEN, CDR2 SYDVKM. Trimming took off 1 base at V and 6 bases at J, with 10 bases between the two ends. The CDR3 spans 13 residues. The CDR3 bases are TGTGCCAGCAGTTTATTGCCCACAGTCGAGCAGTACTTC. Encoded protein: CASSLLPTVEQYF.

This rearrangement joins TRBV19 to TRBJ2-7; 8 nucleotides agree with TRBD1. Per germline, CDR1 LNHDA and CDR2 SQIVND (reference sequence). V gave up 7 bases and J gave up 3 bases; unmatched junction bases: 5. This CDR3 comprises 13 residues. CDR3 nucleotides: TGTGCCAGTAACCAAGGACAGGGCTACGAGCAGTACTTC. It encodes CASNQGQGYEQYF.

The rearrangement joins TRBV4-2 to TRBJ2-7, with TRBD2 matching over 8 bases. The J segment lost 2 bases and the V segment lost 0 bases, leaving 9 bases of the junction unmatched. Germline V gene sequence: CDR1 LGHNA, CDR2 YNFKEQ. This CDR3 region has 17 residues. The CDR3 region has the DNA TGTGCCAGCAGCCAAGAGGGGGGTGGTAGCGGGGCCTACGAGCAGTACTTC. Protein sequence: CASSQEGGGSGAYEQYF.

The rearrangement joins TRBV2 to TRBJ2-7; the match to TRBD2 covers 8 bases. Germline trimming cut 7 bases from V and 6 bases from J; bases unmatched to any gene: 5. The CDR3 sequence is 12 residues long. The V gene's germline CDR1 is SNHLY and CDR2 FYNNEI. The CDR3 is CASTGGPFEQYF. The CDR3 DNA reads TGTGCCAGCACGGGAGGGCCATTCGAGCAGTACTTC.

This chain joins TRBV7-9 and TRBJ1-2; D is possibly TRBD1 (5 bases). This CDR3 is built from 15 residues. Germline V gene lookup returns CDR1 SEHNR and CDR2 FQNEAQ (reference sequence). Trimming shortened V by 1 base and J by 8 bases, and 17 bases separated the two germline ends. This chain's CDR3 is CASSLVGRDWKGYTF. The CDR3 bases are TGTGCCAGCAGCTTAGTGGGCAGGGATTGGAAAGGCTACACCTTC.

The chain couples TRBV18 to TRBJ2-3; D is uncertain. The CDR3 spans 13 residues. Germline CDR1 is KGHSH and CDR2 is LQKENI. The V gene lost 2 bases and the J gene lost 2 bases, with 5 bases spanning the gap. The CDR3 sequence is CASSPTDTDTQYF. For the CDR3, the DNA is TGTGCCAGCTCACCAACAGACACAGATACGCAGTATTTT.

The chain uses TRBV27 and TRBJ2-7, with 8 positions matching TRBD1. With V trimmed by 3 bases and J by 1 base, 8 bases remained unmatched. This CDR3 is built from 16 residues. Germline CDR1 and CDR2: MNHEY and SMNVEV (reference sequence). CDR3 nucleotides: TGTGCCAGCAGTTTCTTCCTTCAGGGGGCGTCCTACGAGCAGTACTTC. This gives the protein CASSFFLQGASYEQYF.

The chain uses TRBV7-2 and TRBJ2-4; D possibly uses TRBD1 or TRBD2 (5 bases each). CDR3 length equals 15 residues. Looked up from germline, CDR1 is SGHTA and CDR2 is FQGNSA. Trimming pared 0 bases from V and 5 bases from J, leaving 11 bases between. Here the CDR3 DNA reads TGTGCCAGCAGCTTAGCCAAGGGACCGGAAAACATTCAGTACTTC. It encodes CASSLAKGPENIQYF.

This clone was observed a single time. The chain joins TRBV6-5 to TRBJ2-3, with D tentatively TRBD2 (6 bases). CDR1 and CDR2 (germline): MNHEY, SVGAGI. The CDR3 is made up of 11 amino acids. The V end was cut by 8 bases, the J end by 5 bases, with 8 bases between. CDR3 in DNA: TGTGCCAGCGGGGGAGGAGATACGCAGTATTTT. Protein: CASGGGDTQYF.

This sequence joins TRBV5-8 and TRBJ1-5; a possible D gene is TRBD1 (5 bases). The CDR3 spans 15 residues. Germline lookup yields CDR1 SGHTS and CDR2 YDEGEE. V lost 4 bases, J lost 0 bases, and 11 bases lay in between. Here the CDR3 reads CASSPGTDSNQPQHF. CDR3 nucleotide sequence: TGTGCCAGCAGCCCTGGGACGGATAGCAATCAGCCCCAGCATTTT.

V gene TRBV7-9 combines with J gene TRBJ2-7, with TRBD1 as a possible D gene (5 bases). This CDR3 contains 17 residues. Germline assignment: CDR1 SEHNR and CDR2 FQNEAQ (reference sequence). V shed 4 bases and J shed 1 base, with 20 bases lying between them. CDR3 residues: CASSSIRPRAGSYEQYF. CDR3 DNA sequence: TGTGCCAGCAGCTCTATACGGCCCAGGGCAGGTTCCTACGAGCAGTACTTC.

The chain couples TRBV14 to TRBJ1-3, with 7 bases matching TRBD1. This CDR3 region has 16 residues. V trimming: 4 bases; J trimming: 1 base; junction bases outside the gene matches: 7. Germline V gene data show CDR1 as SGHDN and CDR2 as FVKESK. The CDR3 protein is CASSPLQGSSGNTIYF. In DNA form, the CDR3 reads TGTGCCAGCAGCCCGCTACAGGGGTCATCTGGAAACACCATATATTTT.

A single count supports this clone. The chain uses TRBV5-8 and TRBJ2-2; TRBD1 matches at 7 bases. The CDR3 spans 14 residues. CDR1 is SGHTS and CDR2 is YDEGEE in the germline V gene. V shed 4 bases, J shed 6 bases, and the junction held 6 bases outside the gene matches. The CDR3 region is CASSLGTDPGELFF. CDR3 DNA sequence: TGTGCCAGCAGCCTCGGGACAGATCCCGGGGAGCTGTTTTTT.

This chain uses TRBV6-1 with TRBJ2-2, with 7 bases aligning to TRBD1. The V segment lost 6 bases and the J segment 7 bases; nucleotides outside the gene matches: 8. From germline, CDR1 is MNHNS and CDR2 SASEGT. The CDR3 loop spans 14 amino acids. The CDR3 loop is CASSPGQLYGELFF. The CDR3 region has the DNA TGTGCCAGCAGCCCGGGACAGTTATACGGGGAGCTGTTTTTT.

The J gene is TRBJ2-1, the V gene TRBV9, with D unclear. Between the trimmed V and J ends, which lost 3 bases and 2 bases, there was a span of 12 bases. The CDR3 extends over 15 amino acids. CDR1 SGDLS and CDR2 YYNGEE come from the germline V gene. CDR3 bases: TGTGCCAGCAGCGGGTCGGGTGGGACCTACAATGAGCAGTTCTTC. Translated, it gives CASSGSGGTYNEQFF.

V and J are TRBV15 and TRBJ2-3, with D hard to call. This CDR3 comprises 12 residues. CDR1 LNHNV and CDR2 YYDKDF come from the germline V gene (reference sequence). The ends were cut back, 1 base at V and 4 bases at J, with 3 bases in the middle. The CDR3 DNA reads TGTGCCACCAGCAGAGCGGCAGATACGCAGTATTTT. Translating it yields CATSRAADTQYF.